Sequencing of this T cell receptor beta chain was carried out in a study of tumor-infiltrating lymphocytes in primary liver carcinoma. Notes on this clonotype: Its target is not known. A much bigger clone sits one base away, suggesting this may be a read error.

Trimming left V 5 bases short and J 0 bases short, with 13 bases between. CDR1 is MNHEY and CDR2 is SVGAGI in the germline V gene. This CDR3 comprises 16 residues. Study conclusions and caveats: It was tumor-adjacent and tumor-blood pairs that overlapped less than tumor region pairs did.

Germline DNA was also extracted, and blood RNA was taken from unsorted whole blood. TCR beta cDNA was prepared out of approximately 500 ng total RNA by means of a constant-region primer. Three nested multiplex PCR rounds, a slightly modified ARM-PCR method, built the TCR beta libraries. Forward primers for TRBV1-TRBV30 and a C-beta reverse primer served the first two PCR rounds, at about 9 cycles each. TCRdb reprocessed the multiplex PCR reads via MiXCR and lists one record per CDR3 protein. The sample records about 320,000 distinct CDR3 sequences, more than 55% being singletons. The rearrangement uses TRBV6-5 and TRBJ1-4; unclear D gene. This receptor was taken from a woman aged 25-40 years with primary liver carcinoma and hepatitis B virus infection. Specimen: peripheral blood. CDR3 residues: CASSRVRTSTNEKLFF. The CDR3 DNA follows: TGTGCCAGCAGTCGGGTCAGGACTTCAACTAATGAAAAACTGTTTTTT.